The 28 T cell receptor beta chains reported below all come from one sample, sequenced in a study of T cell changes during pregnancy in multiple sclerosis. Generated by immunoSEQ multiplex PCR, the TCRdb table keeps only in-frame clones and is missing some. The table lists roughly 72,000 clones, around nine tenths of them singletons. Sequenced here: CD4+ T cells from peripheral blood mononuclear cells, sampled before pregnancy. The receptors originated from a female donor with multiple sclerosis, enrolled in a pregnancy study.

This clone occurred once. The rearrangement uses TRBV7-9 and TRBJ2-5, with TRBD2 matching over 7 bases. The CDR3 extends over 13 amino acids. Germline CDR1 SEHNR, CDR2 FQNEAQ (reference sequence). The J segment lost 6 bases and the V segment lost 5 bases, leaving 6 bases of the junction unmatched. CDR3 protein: CASSQAGLKTQYF. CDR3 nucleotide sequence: TGTGCCAGCAGCCAAGCGGGGCTGAAGACCCAGTACTTC.

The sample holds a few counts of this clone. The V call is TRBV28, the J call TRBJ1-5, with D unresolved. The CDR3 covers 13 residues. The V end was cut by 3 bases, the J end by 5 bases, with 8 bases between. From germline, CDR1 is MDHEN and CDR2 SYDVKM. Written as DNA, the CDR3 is TGTGCCAGCAGTTTGTGGGCCGATCAGCCCCAGCATTTT. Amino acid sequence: CASSLWADQPQHF. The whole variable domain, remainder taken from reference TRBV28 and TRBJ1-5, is DVKVTQSSRYLVKRTGEKVFLECVQDMDHENMFWYRQDPGLGLRLIYFSYDVKMKEKGDIPEGYSVSREKKERFSLILESASTNQTSMYLCASSLWADQPQHFGDGTRLSIL.

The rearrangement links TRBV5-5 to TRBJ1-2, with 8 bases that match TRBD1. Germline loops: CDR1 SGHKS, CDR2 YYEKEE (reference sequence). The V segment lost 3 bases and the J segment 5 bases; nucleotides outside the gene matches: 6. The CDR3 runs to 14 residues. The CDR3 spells CASSSDRASYGYTF. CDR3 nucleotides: TGTGCCAGCAGCTCGGACAGGGCGTCATATGGCTACACCTTC.

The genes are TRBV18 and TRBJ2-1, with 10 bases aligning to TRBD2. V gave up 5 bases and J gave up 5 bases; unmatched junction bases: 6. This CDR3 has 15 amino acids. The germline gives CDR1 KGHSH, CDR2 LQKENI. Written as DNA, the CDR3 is TGTGCCAGCTCAGCCACTAGCGGGAAAAACAATGAGCAGTTCTTC. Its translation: CASSATSGKNNEQFF.

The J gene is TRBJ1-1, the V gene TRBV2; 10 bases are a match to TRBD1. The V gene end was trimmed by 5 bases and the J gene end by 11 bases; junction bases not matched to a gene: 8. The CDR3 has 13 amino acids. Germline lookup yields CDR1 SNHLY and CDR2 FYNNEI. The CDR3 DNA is TGTGCCAGCAGTAACCCGGGACAGGGGTTGGCTTTCTTT. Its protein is CASSNPGQGLAFF.

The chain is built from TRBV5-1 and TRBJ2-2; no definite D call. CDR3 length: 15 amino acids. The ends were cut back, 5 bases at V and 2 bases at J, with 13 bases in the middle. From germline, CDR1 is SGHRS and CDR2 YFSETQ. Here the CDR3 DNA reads TGCGCCAGCAGAGGTGACTTCTTCAACACCGGGGAGCTGTTTTTT. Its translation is CASRGDFFNTGELFF. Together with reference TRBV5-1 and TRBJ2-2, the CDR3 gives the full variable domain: KAGVTQTPRYLIKTRGQQVTLSCSPISGHRSVSWYQQTPGQGLQFLFEYFSETQRNKGNFPGRFSGRQFSNSRSEMNVSTLELGDSALYLCASRGDFFNTGELFFGEGSRLTVL.

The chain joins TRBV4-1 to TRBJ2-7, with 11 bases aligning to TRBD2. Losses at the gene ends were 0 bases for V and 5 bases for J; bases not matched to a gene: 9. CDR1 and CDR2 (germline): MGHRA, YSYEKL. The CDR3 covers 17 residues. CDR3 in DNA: TGCGCCAGCAGCCAAGATCTAGCGGGGGGCATCCGGGACGAGCAGTACTTC. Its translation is CASSQDLAGGIRDEQYF.

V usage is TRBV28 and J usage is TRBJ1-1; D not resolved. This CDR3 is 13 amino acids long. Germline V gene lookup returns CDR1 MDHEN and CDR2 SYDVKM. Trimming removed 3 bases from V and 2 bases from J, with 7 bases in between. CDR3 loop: CASSFLTNTEAFF. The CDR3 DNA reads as TGTGCCAGCAGTTTCCTGACAAACACTGAAGCTTTCTTT.

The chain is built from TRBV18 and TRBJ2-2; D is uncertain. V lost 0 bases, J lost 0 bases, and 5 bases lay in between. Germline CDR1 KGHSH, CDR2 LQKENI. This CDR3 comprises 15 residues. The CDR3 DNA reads TGTGCCAGCTCACCACCGTCCTCGAACACCGGGGAGCTGTTTTTT. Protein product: CASSPPSSNTGELFF.

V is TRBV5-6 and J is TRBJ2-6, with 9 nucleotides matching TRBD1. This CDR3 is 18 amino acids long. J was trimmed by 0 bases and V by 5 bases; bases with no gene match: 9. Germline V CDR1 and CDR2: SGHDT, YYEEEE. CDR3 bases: TGTGCCAGCAGGGCTCCGGGACAGGGTAGCTCTGGGGCCAACGTCCTGACTTTC. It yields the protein CASRAPGQGSSGANVLTF.

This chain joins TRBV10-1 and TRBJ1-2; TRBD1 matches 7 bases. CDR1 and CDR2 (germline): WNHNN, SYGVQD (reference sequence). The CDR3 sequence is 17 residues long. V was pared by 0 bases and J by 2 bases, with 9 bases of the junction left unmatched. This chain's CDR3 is CASSESTTGYWNYGYTF. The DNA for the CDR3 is TGCGCCAGCAGTGAGTCGACGACAGGGTATTGGAACTATGGCTACACCTTC.

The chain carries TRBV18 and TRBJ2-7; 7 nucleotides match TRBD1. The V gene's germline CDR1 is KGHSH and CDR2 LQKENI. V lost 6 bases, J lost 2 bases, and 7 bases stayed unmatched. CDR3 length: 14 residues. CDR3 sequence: CASSPGTATYEQYF. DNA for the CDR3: TGTGCCAGCTCCCCGGGGACAGCCACCTACGAGCAGTACTTC.

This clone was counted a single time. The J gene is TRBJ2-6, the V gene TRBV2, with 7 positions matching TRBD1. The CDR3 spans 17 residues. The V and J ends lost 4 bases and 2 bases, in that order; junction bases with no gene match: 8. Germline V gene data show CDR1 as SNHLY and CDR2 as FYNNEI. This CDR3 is CASSGTGRPPGANVLTF. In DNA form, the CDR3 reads TGTGCCAGCAGTGGGACAGGCCGGCCCCCTGGGGCCAACGTCCTGACTTTC.

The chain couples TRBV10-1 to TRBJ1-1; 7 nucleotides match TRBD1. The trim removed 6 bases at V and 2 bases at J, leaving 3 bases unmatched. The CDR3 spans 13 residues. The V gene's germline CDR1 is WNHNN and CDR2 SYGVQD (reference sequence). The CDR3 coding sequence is TGCGCCAGCAGGGGACAGATCAACACTGAAGCTTTCTTT. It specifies CASRGQINTEAFF.

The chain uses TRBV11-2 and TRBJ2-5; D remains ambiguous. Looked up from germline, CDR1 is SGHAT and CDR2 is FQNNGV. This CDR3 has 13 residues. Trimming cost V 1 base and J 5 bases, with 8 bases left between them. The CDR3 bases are TGTGCCAGCAGCTTAGCGAGCGAGGAGACCCAGTACTTC. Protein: CASSLASEETQYF.

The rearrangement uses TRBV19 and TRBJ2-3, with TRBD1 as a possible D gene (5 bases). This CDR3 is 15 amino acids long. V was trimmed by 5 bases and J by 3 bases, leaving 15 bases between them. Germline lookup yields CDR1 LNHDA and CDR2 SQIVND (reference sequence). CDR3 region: CASSLNSGSTDTQYF. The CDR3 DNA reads TGTGCCAGTAGTCTAAATTCAGGGTCGACAGATACGCAGTATTTT. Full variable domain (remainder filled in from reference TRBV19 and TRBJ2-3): DGGITQSPKYLFRKEGQNVTLSCEQNLNHDAMYWYRQDPGQGLRLIYYSQIVNDFQKGDIAEGYSVSREKKESFPLTVTSAQKNPTAFYLCASSLNSGSTDTQYFGPGTRLTVL.

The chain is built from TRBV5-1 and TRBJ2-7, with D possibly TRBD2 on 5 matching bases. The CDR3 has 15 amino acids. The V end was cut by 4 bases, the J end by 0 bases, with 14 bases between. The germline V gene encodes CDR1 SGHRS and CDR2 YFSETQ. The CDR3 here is CASSPGLQSSYEQYF. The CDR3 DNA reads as TGCGCCAGCAGCCCAGGACTTCAGAGCTCCTACGAGCAGTACTTC.

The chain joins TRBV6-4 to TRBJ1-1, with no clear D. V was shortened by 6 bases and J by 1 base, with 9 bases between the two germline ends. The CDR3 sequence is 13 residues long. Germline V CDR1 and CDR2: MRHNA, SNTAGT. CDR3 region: CASRTNRNTEAFF. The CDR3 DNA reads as TGTGCCAGCAGGACCAACAGGAACACTGAAGCTTTCTTT.

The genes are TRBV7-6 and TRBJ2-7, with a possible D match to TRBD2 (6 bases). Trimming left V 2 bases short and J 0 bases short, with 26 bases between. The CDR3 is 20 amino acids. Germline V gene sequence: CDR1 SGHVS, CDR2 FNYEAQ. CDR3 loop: CASSLREVGRRGRISYEQYF. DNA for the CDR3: TGTGCCAGCAGCTTAAGGGAGGTAGGGAGAAGGGGACGGATCTCCTACGAGCAGTACTTC.

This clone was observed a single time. Here the CDR3 reads CASSFPHSGGQETQYF. CDR3 DNA: TGTGCCAGCAGCTTCCCCCACAGCGGAGGACAAGAGACCCAGTACTTC. The chain uses TRBV11-1 and TRBJ2-5, with D maybe TRBD2 (5 bases). CDR3 length: 16 residues. V was cut by 3 bases and J by 2 bases, with 16 bases left in between. Germline CDR1 SGHAT, CDR2 FQDESV (reference sequence).

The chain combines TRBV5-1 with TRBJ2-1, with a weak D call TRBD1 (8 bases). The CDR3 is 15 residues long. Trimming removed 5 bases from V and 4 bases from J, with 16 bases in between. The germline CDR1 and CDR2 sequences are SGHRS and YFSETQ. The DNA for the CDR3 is TGCGCCAGCAGGCCTAACAGGGGGGGGTACAATGAGCAGTTCTTC. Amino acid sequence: CASRPNRGGYNEQFF.

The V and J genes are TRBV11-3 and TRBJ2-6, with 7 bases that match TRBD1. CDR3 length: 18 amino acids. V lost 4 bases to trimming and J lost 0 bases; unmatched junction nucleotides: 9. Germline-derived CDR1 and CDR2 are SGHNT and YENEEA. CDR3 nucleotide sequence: TGTGCCAGCAGCTCAACCGGGACAGCGAGCTCTGGGGCCAACGTCCTGACTTTC. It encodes CASSSTGTASSGANVLTF.

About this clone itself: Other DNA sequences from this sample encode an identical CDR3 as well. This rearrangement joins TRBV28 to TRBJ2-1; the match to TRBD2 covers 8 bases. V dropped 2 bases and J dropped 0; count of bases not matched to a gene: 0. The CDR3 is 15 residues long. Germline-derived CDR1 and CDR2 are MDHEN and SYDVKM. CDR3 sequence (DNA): TGTGCCAGCAGTTTAACTAGCGGCTCCTACAATGAGCAGTTCTTC. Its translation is CASSLTSGSYNEQFF.

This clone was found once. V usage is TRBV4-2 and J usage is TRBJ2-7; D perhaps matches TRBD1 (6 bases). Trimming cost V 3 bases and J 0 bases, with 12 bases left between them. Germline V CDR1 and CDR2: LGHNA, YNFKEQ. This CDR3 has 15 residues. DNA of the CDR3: TGTGCCAGCAGCCAGAGTGGGGGCCTCTCCTACGAGCAGTACTTC. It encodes CASSQSGGLSYEQYF.

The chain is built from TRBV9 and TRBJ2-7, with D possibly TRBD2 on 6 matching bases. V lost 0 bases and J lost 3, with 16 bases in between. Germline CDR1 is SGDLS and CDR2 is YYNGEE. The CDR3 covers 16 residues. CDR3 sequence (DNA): TGTGCCAGCAGCGTAGATAGGAGCGGGTGCGACTACGAGCAGTACTTC. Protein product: CASSVDRSGCDYEQYF.

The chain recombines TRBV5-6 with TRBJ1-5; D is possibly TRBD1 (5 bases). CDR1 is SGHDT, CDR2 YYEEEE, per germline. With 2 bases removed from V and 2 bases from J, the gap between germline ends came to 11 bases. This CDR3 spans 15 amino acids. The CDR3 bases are TGTGCCAGCAGCTTAAGTCAGGGCGGCAATCAGCCCCAGCATTTT. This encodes CASSLSQGGNQPQHF.

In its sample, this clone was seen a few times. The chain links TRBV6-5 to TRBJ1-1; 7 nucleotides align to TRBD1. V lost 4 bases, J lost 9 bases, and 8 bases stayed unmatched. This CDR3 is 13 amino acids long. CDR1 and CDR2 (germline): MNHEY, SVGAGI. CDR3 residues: CASSLDRESKAFF. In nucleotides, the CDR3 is TGTGCCAGCAGTTTAGACAGGGAGAGTAAAGCTTTCTTT.

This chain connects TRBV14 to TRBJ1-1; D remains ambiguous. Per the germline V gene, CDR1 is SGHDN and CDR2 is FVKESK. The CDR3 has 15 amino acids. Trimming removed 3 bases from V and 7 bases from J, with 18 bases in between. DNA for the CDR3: TGTGCCAGCAGCCAGAATTACCCAGGCATGGGTGAAGCTTTCTTT. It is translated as CASSQNYPGMGEAFF.